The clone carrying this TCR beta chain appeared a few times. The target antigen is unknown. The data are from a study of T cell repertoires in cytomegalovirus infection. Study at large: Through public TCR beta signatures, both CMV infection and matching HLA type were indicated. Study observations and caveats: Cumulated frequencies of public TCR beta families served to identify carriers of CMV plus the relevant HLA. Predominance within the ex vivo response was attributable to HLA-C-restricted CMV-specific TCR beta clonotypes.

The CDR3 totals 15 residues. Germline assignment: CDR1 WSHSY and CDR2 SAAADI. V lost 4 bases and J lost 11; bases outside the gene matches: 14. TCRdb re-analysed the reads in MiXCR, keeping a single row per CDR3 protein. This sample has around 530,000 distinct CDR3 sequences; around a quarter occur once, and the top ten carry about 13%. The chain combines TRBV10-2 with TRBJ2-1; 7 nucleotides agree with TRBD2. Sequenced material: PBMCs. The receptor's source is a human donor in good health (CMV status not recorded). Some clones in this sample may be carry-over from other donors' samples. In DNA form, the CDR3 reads TGCGCCAGCAGTGTTGGGACTACCCCTGGGCAGCAGCAGTTCTTC. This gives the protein CASSVGTTPGQQQFF.